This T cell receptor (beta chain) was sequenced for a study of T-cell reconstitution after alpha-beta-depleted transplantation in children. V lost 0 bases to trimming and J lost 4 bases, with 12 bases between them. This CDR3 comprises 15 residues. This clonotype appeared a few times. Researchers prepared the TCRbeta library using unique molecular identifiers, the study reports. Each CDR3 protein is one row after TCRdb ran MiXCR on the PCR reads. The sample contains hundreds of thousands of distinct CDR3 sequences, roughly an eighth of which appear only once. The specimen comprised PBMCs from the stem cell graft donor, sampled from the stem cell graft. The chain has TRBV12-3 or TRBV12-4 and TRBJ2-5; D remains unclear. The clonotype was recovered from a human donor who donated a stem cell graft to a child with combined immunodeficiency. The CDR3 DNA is TGTGCCAGCAGTTTAGCGTGGCAACTGGGAGAGACCCAGTACTTC. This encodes CASSLAWQLGETQYF.